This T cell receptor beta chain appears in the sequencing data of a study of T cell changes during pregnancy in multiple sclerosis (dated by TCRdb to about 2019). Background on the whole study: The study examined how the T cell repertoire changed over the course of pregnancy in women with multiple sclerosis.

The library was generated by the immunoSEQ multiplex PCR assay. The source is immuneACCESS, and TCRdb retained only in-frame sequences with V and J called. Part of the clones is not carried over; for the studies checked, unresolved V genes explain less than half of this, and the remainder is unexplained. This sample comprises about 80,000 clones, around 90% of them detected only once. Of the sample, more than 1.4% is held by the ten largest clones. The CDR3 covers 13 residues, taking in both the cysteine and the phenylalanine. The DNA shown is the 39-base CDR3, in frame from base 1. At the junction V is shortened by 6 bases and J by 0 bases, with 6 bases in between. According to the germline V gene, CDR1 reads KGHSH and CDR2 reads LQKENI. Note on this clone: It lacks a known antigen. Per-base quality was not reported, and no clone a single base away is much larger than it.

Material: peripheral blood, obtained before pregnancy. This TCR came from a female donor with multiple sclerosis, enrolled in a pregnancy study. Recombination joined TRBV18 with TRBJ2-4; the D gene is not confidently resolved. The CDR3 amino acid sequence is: CASSPIAKNIQYF. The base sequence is TGTGCCAGCTCCCCTATAGCCAAAAACATTCAGTACTTC.